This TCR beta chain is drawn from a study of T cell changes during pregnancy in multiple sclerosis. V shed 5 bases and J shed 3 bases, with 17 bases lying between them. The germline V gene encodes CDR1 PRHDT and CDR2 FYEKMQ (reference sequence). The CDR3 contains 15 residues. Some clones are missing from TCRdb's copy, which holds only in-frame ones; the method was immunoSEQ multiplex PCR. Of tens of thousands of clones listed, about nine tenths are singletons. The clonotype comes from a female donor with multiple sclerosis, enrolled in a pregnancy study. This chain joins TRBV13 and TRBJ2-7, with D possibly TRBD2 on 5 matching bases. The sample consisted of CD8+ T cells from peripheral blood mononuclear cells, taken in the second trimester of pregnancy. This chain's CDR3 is CASSARALANYEQYF. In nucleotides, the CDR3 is TGTGCCAGCAGCGCACGAGCCCTAGCTAACTACGAGCAGTACTTC.